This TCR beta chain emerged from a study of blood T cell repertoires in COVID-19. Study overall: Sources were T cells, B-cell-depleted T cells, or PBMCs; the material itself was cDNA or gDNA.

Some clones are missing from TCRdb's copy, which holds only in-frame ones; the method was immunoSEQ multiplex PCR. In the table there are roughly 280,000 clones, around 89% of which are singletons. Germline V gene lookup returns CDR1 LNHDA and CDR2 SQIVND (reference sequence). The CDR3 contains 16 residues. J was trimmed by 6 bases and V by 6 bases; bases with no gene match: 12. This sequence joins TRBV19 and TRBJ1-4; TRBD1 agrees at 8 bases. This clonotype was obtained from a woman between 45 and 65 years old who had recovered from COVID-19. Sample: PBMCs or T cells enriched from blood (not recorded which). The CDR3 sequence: CASRTRTTGVDEKLFF. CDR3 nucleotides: TGTGCCAGTAGAACCCGAACGACAGGGGTTGATGAAAAACTGTTTTTT.